This T cell receptor beta chain came from a study of technical replicates of blood from a handful of donors. Generated by immunoSEQ multiplex PCR, the TCRdb table keeps only in-frame clones and is missing some. The sample contains over 85,000 clones, about 95% of which appear only once. The germline V gene encodes CDR1 SQVTM and CDR2 ANQGSEA. This CDR3 comprises 16 residues. The specimen was T cells isolated from PBMCs. The TCR originated in a human donor in good health. The V call is TRBV29-1, the J call TRBJ2-1; 15 bases are shared with TRBD2. The CDR3 region has the DNA TGCAGTATTCCGGGACTAGCGGGAGGATTCTACAATGAGCAGTTCTTC. As protein: CSIPGLAGGFYNEQFF.